A single sample gave rise to the 5 T cell receptor beta chains below, sequenced in a study of identical twins. Via MiXCR, TCRdb re-called the 5' RACE reads, giving one row per CDR3 protein. Among around 280,000 distinct CDR3 sequences listed, more than 6.5% were seen once. These data were likewise used in another study, on yellow fever vaccine responses in identical twins.

The sample was memory (CD45RO+) T cells sorted from blood. The receptors shown here come from a young woman in good health.

V usage is TRBV6-6 and J usage is TRBJ1-2, with D possibly TRBD1 on 5 matching bases. The CDR3 runs 12 residues. The germline V and J ends were trimmed by 6 bases and 8 bases, with 13 bases remaining between them. The germline gives CDR1 MNHNY, CDR2 SVGAGI (reference sequence). DNA for the CDR3: TGTGCCAGCAGGCAAGGGGCGACGGGCTACACCTTC. Its protein product is CASRQGATGYTF.

In its sample, this clonotype was seen a few times. The rearrangement links TRBV24-1 to TRBJ2-1, with D perhaps TRBD1 (6 bases). This CDR3 spans 16 amino acids. The germline V gene encodes CDR1 KGHDR and CDR2 SFDVKD. Deletions cut 2 bases from V and 6 bases from J, with 16 bases between. CDR3 sequence reads: CATSDSWAGAPNEQFF. The CDR3 DNA follows: TGTGCCACCAGTGATTCCTGGGCAGGGGCACCCAATGAGCAGTTCTTC.

This clonotype was detected only a few times. The chain joins TRBV5-1 to TRBJ2-7; a weak D match, TRBD2 (5 bases). Looked up from germline, CDR1 is SGHRS and CDR2 is YFSETQ. Trimming removed 2 bases from V and 2 bases from J, with 14 bases in between. The CDR3 runs 15 residues. In DNA, the CDR3 is TGCGCCAGCAGCTTAGCTGAGGGAGCGACCTACGAGCAGTACGTC. Its protein product is CASSLAEGATYEQYV.

The chain has TRBV29-1 and TRBJ2-7; TRBD1 matches at 10 bases. CDR1 SQVTM and CDR2 ANQGSEA come from the germline V gene. J gave up 6 bases and V 4 bases, and 9 bases lay outside the gene matches. The CDR3 sequence is 14 residues long. The DNA of the CDR3 is TGCAGCGTTGTACCGGGACAGGGGATCTCCGAGCAGTACTTC. Amino acids: CSVVPGQGISEQYF.

The chain is built from TRBV4-2 and TRBJ1-1; unclear D gene. CDR3 length: 15 residues. V was shortened by 1 base and J by 0 bases, with 9 bases between the two germline ends. Per the germline V gene, CDR1 is LGHNA and CDR2 is YNFKEQ. CDR3: CASSQGSSMNTEAFF. CDR3 nucleotide sequence: TGTGCCAGCAGCCAAGGGTCTAGCATGAACACTGAAGCTTTCTTT.